The source of this T cell receptor beta chain is a study of T cells in Graves' hyperthyroidism and ophthalmopathy (dated by TCRdb to between 2018 and 2021). In terms of the full investigation: Peripheral blood samples were taken at the time of initial diagnosis, prior to any treatment. To identify TCR V-J signatures that set the groups apart, the researchers used a discovery cohort of about a hundred patients, made up of about 44 with Graves' ophthalmopathy and approximately 57 with stable Graves' hyperthyroidism. After sampling, hyperthyroidism patients received methimazole starting at 30 mg daily, and ophthalmopathy patients received high-dose intravenous methylprednisolone. For training and testing, the roughly 100 patients in the discovery cohort were randomly divided in a 7:3 ratio. Prospective prediction of ophthalmopathy was tested in an independent validation cohort consisting of 18 to 20 hyperthyroidism patients and about 17 patients who later progressed to ophthalmopathy. The study also compared thyroid tissue and blood T-cell repertoires from roughly 6 Graves' hyperthyroidism patients. The paper describes TCR Vbeta CDR3 sequencing of 140 or so peripheral blood samples, made up of around 41 ophthalmopathy patients, around 78 hyperthyroidism patients and 17 progressor patients.

CDR1 and CDR2 (MNHEY, SVGAGI) derive from the germline V gene. Counted from cysteine to phenylalanine, this CDR3 has 11 amino acids. CDR3 DNA is the only sequence kept; it has 33 bases, read in frame from the first base. The TCR beta CDR3 regions were amplified from the RNA transcripts. A first-round RT-PCR of the TCR CDR3 used the HTBI primer set with the Qiagen OneStep RT-PCR kit. A second multiplex PCR round built the libraries, followed by size selection and purification. Paired-end sequencing of the libraries was performed with 100 bp reads on an Illumina HiSeq2000. The published analysis was carried out like this. SOAPnuke was used to process the raw data, removing reads that contained adapters or uncalled bases, had a mean Phred below 15, or lacked an exact match to the constant primer or identifier. COPE v1.2.5 was used to merge high-quality paired reads, and clonotypes were defined as unique nucleotide sequences. Clonotypes were aligned to IMGT TRBV, TRBD and TRBJ reference segments using MiTCR v1.1. Only V-J combinations with frequency above 0.0001, covering 98% to 99.2% of repertoires, were analysed. A TCS score was defined as the ratio between F50 (clonal expansion) and ExV (chaos), using BLOSUM62-based TCRdist between CDR3 peptides within each V-J. Welch's t-statistics and random forest reduced approximately 520 V-J features to under 15, which were used in a naive Bayes classifier (R e1071). The Morisita-Horn index was used to measure how similar the thyroid and blood repertoires were. TCRdb handled the public reads itself, with Q25 trimming in fastp and clone calling in MiXCR, and kept productive beta chains. For every CDR3 protein sequence, its rows merge into one entry that carries the most common genes and DNA. TCRdb's processing, not the authors' own work, is the source of the V and J calls. This sample gives 550,000 to 700,000 distinct CDR3 sequences in total; 14% to 15% of them show up just once. The ten largest account for 4.3% of the sample.

General study outcomes and caveats: In validation, progression to ophthalmopathy was predicted by the model with roughly 71% sensitivity and 72.22% specificity, a median of approximately 6.5 months before onset. Sample size was not statistically predetermined, and blinding of investigators to group allocation was not performed. A 13 V-J signature model separated ophthalmopathy from stable hyperthyroidism, with roughly 88% sensitivity and approximately 81% specificity in cross-validation and 80%/75% in testing. Most expanded thyroid clonotypes (frequency above 0.001) were also detected in blood, a finding suggesting that blood repertoires may reflect thyroid immune responses.

This clonotype was found many times. It lacks a known antigen. One junction end does not reproduce the germline sequence, and a read error may be involved. In the ophthalmopathy patients, disease was moderately to severely active, with a Clinical Activity Score of 3 or more, a NOSPECS grade of 4 or more, and a duration of less than 3 months. Patients with uncontrolled infections, other autoimmune diseases, pregnancy or lactation were excluded. Clinical symptoms, serum thyroxine and TRAb, thyroid ultrasound, and orbital computed tomography formed the basis for the diagnoses. Ficoll-Paque density gradient centrifugation was used to isolate PBMCs from approximately 10 ml of fresh peripheral blood. Total RNA was extracted using Trizol reagent, and RNA quality was assessed on an Agilent 2100 Bioanalyzer.

The chain is encoded by TRBV6-5 joined to TRBJ2-7; 7 junctional bases match TRBD2. The sequenced material came from blood. The clonotype was recovered from a woman aged 40 to 55 with Graves' ophthalmopathy. CDR3 loop: CASRVGTTENF. At the DNA level, the sequence is TGTGCCAGCAGGGTGGGGACTACAGAAAACTTC.